In this sample, the clone carrying this T cell receptor (beta chain) turned up a few times. This CDR3 spans 12 amino acids. With V trimmed by 9 bases and J by 8 bases, 8 bases remained unmatched. The germline V gene has CDR1 MDHEN and CDR2 SYDVKM. In the original processing: Quantification of nucleated cells was approximated via reference gene primer amplification. TCRdb's table, derived via immunoSEQ multiplex PCR, lists solely in-frame clones and lacks some. D and trimming were read from the DNA, whereas the V and J calls and clone size are those reported in that table. The sample contains 15,000 to 20,000 clones, 80% to 90% of which appear only once. This specimen belongs to a study of blood T cell repertoires in COVID-19. Across the study: Spain, Italy and the United States supplied samples that represented acute and convalescent COVID-19. The cDNA or gDNA used as material had been derived from T cells, B-cell-depleted T cells, or PBMCs.

The receptor was derived from a human donor in a cohort sampled during active COVID-19. Material for sequencing was peripheral blood. The gene calls are TRBV28 and TRBJ1-2; 8 nucleotides line up with TRBD1. CDR3 region: CASEQGARGYTF. Here the CDR3 DNA reads TGTGCCAGTGAGCAGGGGGCGAGAGGCTACACCTTC.